Each of the 6 T cell receptor beta chains below was sequenced from the same sample in a study of early T cells in non-severe SARS-CoV-2 infection. TCRdb fed the 5' RACE reads into MiXCR, producing one record per CDR3 protein. The table records about 110,000 distinct CDR3 sequences, around 10% of them present only once. Source material: whole blood. The receptors here all came from an adult who was a healthcare worker with PCR-confirmed SARS-CoV-2 infection or an uninfected control (not recorded which).

The V call is TRBV28, the J call TRBJ2-5, with D perhaps given as TRBD1 or TRBD2 (5 bases each). The CDR3 loop spans 12 amino acids. Germline lookup yields CDR1 MDHEN and CDR2 SYDVKM. The germline V and J ends were trimmed by 5 bases and 9 bases, with 13 bases remaining between them. The CDR3 nucleotides read TGTGCCAGCAGTCTAGCCGGGGCGGCCCAGTACTTC. This translates into CASSLAGAAQYF.

This clonotype was counted only a few times. The rearrangement uses TRBV20-1 and TRBJ1-1; D remains ambiguous. The CDR3 has 13 amino acids. Trimming took 7 bases from V and 1 from J, leaving 13 bases between them. The germline V gene encodes CDR1 DFQATT and CDR2 SNEGSKA (reference sequence). This chain's CDR3 is CSGESRGNTEAFF. The CDR3 DNA reads TGCAGTGGCGAGAGCCGAGGGAACACTGAAGCTTTCTTT.

The chain recombines TRBV12-3 or TRBV12-4 with TRBJ2-6; TRBD1 matches 7 bases. J was trimmed by 4 bases and V by 6 bases; bases with no gene match: 9. CDR3 size: 16 residues. DNA for the CDR3: TGTGCCAGCAGCCGCCCGACAGGGACCGGGGCCAACGTCCTGACTTTC. Translation gives CASSRPTGTGANVLTF.

This clonotype was seen many times. V and J are TRBV5-4 and TRBJ1-5, with 9 bases identical to TRBD1. This CDR3 spans 14 amino acids. Germline-derived CDR1 and CDR2 are SGHNT and YYREEE (reference sequence). Germline trimming cut 2 bases from V and 6 bases from J; bases unmatched to any gene: 3. CDR3 in amino acids: CASSLQGAGQPQHF. The DNA for the CDR3 is TGTGCCAGCAGCTTACAGGGGGCCGGTCAGCCCCAGCATTTT.

The V call is TRBV11-2, the J call TRBJ1-1; TRBD1 matches 9 bases. V was pared by 5 bases and J by 1 base, with 2 bases of the junction left unmatched. The CDR3 sequence is 14 residues long. Germline lookup yields CDR1 SGHAT and CDR2 FQNNGV. The CDR3, as DNA: TGTGCCAGCAGCAAGGGACAGGGGAACACTGAAGCTTTCTTT. Amino acids: CASSKGQGNTEAFF.

J is TRBJ2-7 and V is TRBV11-3; 9 bases are a match to TRBD1. Germline V gene sequence: CDR1 SGHNT, CDR2 YENEEA. Germline trimming cut 8 bases from V and 2 bases from J; bases unmatched to any gene: 7. CDR3 size: 14 residues. The CDR3 DNA reads TGTGCCAGCTCCGACAGGGGGAGGACCTACGAGCAGTACTTC. Its protein is CASSDRGRTYEQYF. The variable domain in full, with the rest retrieved from reference TRBV11-3 and TRBJ2-7, is EAGVVQSPRYKIIEKKQPVAFWCNPISGHNTLYWYLQNLGQGPELLIRYENEEAVDDSQLPKDRFSAERLKGVDSTLKIQPAELGDSAVYLCASSDRGRTYEQYFGPGTRLTVT.